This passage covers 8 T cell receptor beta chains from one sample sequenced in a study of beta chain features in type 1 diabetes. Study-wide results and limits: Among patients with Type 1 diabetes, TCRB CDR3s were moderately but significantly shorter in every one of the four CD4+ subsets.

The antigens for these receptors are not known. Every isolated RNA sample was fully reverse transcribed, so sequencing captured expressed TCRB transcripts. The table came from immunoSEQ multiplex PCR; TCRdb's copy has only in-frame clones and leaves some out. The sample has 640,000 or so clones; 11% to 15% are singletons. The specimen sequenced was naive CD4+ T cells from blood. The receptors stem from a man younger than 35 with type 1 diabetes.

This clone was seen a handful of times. The CDR3 DNA sequence: TGCAGTTCAGGCCACCTGGAGACCCAGTACTTC. Its translation: CSSGHLETQYF. The gene calls are TRBV20-1 and TRBJ2-5; D unresolved. The CDR3 covers 11 residues. Germline V gene lookup returns CDR1 DFQATT and CDR2 SNEGSKA (reference sequence). V lost 8 bases and J lost 5, with 12 bases in between.

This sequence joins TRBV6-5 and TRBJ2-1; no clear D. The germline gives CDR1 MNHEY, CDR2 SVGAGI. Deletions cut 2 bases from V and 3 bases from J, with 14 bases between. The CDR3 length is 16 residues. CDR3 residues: CASSYHLARDYNEQFF. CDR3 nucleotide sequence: TGTGCCAGCAGTTACCACTTGGCGCGTGACTACAATGAGCAGTTCTTC.

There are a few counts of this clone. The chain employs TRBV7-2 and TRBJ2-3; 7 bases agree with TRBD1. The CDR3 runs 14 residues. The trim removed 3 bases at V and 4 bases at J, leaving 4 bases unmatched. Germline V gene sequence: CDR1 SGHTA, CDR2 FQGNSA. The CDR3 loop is CASSLTGYADTQYF. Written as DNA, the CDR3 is TGTGCCAGCAGCTTGACAGGGTATGCAGATACGCAGTATTTT.

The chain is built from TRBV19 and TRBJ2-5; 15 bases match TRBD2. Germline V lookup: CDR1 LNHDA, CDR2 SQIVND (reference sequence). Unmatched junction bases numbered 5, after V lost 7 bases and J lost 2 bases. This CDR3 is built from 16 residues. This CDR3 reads CASNPGLAGGQETQYF. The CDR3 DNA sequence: TGTGCCAGTAACCCTGGACTAGCGGGAGGGCAAGAGACCCAGTACTTC.

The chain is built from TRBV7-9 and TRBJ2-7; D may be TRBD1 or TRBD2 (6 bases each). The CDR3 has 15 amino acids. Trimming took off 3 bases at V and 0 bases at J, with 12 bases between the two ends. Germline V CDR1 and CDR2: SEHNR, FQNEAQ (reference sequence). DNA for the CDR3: TGTGCCAGCAGCTTCTTAGCGGACAGCTCCTACGAGCAGTACTTC. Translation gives CASSFLADSSYEQYF. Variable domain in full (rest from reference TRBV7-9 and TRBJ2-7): DTGVSQNPRHKITKRGQNVTFRCDPISEHNRLYWYRQTLGQGPEFLTYFQNEAQLEKSRLLSDRFSAERPKGSFSTLEIQRTEQGDSAMYLCASSFLADSSYEQYFGPGTRLTVT.

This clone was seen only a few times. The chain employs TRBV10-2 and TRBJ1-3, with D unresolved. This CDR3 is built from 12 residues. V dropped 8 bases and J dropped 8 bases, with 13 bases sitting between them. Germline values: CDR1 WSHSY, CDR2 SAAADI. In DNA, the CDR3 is TGCGCCAGCGGACCCAAGGGCCACACCATATATTTT. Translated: CASGPKGHTIYF.

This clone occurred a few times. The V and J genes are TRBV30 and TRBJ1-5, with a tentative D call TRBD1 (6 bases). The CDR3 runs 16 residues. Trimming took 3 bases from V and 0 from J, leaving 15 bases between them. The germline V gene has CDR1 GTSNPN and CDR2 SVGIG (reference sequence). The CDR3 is CAWSPPPGHSNQPQHF. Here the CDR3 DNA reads TGTGCCTGGAGCCCTCCTCCGGGACATAGCAATCAGCCCCAGCATTTT.

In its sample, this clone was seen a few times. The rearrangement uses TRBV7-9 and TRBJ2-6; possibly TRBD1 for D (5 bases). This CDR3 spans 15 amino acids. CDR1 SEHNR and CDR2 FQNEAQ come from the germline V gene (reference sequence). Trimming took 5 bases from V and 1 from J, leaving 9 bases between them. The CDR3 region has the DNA TGTGCCAGCAGCGACAGTGGTTCTGGGGCCAACGTCCTGACTTTC. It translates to CASSDSGSGANVLTF.